What follows are 32 T cell receptor beta chains derived from one specimen sequenced in a study of shared clonotypes between healthy human individuals. The naive CD8 subset, CD45RO-negative cells positively selected for CCR7, excluded terminally differentiated effector memory CD45RA+ cells. Assay: immunoSEQ multiplex PCR; the TCRdb copy retains only in-frame clones and omits some. The sample carries about 2 million clones, approximately 95% recorded once. What was sequenced was naive CD8+ T cells sorted from blood. The receptors shown here come from a man aged 18 to 35 in good health.

The chain employs TRBV13 and TRBJ1-2; D gene unclear. Trimming stripped 4 bases from V and 2 bases from J, with 2 bases between. The germline CDR1 and CDR2 sequences are PRHDT and FYEKMQ (reference sequence). This CDR3 has 11 amino acids. CDR3 in DNA: TGTGCCAGCAGCTCGAACTATGGCTACACCTTC. Its translation is CASSSNYGYTF.

This rearrangement joins TRBV7-9 to TRBJ2-3; D may correspond to TRBD1 or TRBD2 (6 bases each). The CDR3 length is 18 residues. Trimming took 0 bases from V and 3 from J, leaving 19 bases between them. Germline CDR1 SEHNR, CDR2 FQNEAQ (reference sequence). The CDR3, as DNA: TGTGCCAGCAGCTTAGCGCTCGAGGGGGGCCGAGAGACAGATACGCAGTATTTT. Amino acids: CASSLALEGGRETDTQYF.

The chain carries TRBV11-3 and TRBJ2-1, with D possibly TRBD1 on 5 matching bases. V dropped 5 bases and J dropped 4 bases, with 12 bases sitting between them. This CDR3 contains 14 residues. Per germline, CDR1 SGHNT and CDR2 YENEEA. The DNA of the CDR3 is TGTGCCAGCAGCAGCGACAGATTTTACAATGAGCAGTTCTTC. It encodes CASSSDRFYNEQFF.

As to this clone: At the DNA level, this CDR3 is encoded by other sequences in the same sample as well. The chain couples TRBV4-1 to TRBJ1-3; D remains ambiguous. The CDR3 totals 14 residues. Germline CDR1 and CDR2: MGHRA and YSYEKL. Trimming removed 1 base at V and 1 base at J, with 5 bases between. The CDR3 loop reads CASSQVGSGNTIYF. For the CDR3, the DNA is TGCGCCAGCAGCCAAGTAGGTTCTGGAAACACCATATATTTT.

As regards this clone: Other nucleotide sequences from this sample produce the same CDR3. This rearrangement joins TRBV4-3 to TRBJ2-7; 10 bases map to TRBD2. Per germline, CDR1 LGHNA and CDR2 YSLEER. J was trimmed by 4 bases and V by 6 bases; bases with no gene match: 9. The CDR3 has 15 residues. CDR3 loop: CASSPGVAGGYEQYF. The CDR3 bases are TGCGCCAGCAGTCCCGGGGTAGCGGGAGGTTACGAGCAGTACTTC.

Regarding this clone: In the same sample, other DNA sequences code for this CDR3. The CDR3 DNA is TGTGCCAGCAGTCTGATCGGGCAGCCCCAGCATTTT. Its translation: CASSLIGQPQHF. This chain joins TRBV27 and TRBJ1-5, with D hard to call. The CDR3 loop spans 12 amino acids. Per the germline V gene, CDR1 is MNHEY and CDR2 is SMNVEV (reference sequence). V lost 5 bases and J 7 bases, leaving 9 bases between the germline ends.

The rearrangement links TRBV5-4 to TRBJ2-5; 9 nucleotides align to TRBD1. The CDR3 is 17 residues long. After removal of 5 bases from V and 1 base from J, the junction contained 12 bases not matched to a gene. From germline, CDR1 is SGHNT and CDR2 YYREEE (reference sequence). The CDR3 DNA reads as TGTGCCAGCAGATGGGCCCCCAGGACAGGGGCCCAAGAGACCCAGTACTTC. This codes for CASRWAPRTGAQETQYF.

Comments on this clone: In the same sample, other DNA sequences code for this CDR3. The V and J genes are TRBV7-9 and TRBJ2-5; D gene ambiguous. Between the trimmed V and J ends, which lost 0 bases and 5 bases, there was a span of 4 bases. The CDR3 covers 12 residues. The germline gives CDR1 SEHNR, CDR2 FQNEAQ (reference sequence). CDR3 DNA sequence: TGTGCCAGCAGCTTAGCGCTTGAGACCCAGTACTTC. As protein: CASSLALETQYF. Drawing the rest from reference TRBV7-9 and TRBJ2-5, the complete variable domain is DTGVSQNPRHKITKRGQNVTFRCDPISEHNRLYWYRQTLGQGPEFLTYFQNEAQLEKSRLLSDRFSAERPKGSFSTLEIQRTEQGDSAMYLCASSLALETQYFGPGTRLLVL.

This clone was seen just once. This chain joins TRBV11-2 and TRBJ2-7, with 10 bases fitting TRBD1. CDR3 size: 13 residues. Germline-derived CDR1 and CDR2 are SGHAT and FQNNGV. V trimming: 5 bases; J trimming: 6 bases; junction bases outside the gene matches: 4. The CDR3 sequence: CASSPGQGCEQYF. In DNA, the CDR3 is TGTGCCAGCAGCCCGGGACAGGGGTGCGAGCAGTACTTC.

A note on this clone: Other DNA sequences in the sample encode the same CDR3. The chain couples TRBV5-6 to TRBJ1-1; D call uncertain. CDR3 length: 13 residues. Germline assignment: CDR1 SGHDT and CDR2 YYEEEE. The ends were cut back, 0 bases at V and 1 base at J, with 4 bases in the middle. The CDR3, as DNA: TGTGCCAGCAGCTTGGCTGGGAACACTGAAGCTTTCTTT. The encoded protein is CASSLAGNTEAFF.

The rearrangement links TRBV28 to TRBJ2-2, with TRBD1 identical over 10 bases. Trimming took 6 bases from V and 6 from J; bases not matched to a gene: 7. The CDR3 sequence is 15 residues long. CDR1 and CDR2 (germline): MDHEN, SYDVKM. DNA of the CDR3: TGTGCCAGCAGATTGACAGGGGGCATCGCCGGGGAGCTGTTTTTT. This translates into CASRLTGGIAGELFF.

Worth noting for this clone: It may be a read error: a sequence one base away is much more abundant. Other DNA sequences in this specimen translate into the identical CDR3. V is TRBV6-1 and J is TRBJ1-1; a weak D match, TRBD1 (5 bases). V was clipped by 1 base and J by 3 bases, with 6 bases between them. CDR1 and CDR2 (germline): MNHNS, SASEGT. The CDR3 is 13 amino acids. CDR3 region: CASSEGGDTEAFF. CDR3 nucleotides: TGTGCCAGCAGTGAAGGGGGGGACACTGAAGCTTTCTTT.

This clone was recorded a few times. The chain uses TRBV25-1 and TRBJ2-1; 7 positions agree with TRBD2. CDR1 is MGHDK and CDR2 is SYGVNS in the germline V gene. The CDR3 sequence is 13 residues long. J was trimmed by 6 bases and V by 4 bases; bases with no gene match: 3. CDR3: CASSALAANEQFF. The DNA of the CDR3 is TGTGCCAGCAGTGCCCTAGCGGCCAATGAGCAGTTCTTC.

Comments on this clone: Within the sample, other DNA sequences also encode this same CDR3. The chain is built from TRBV5-1 and TRBJ2-7; D is undetermined. Trimming cost V 0 bases and J 6 bases, with 7 bases left between them. The CDR3 loop spans 12 amino acids. CDR1 and CDR2 (germline): SGHRS, YFSETQ. CDR3 amino acids: CASSLDSFEQYF. The CDR3 DNA follows: TGCGCCAGCAGCTTGGACAGCTTCGAGCAGTACTTC.

With respect to this clone: This sample includes further DNA sequences coding for the same CDR3. This chain uses TRBV30 with TRBJ2-1; D remains ambiguous. V was pared by 1 base and J by 7 bases, with 8 bases between. There are 12 residues in the CDR3. Germline CDR1 reads GTSNPN; CDR2 reads SVGIG (reference sequence). Written as DNA, the CDR3 is TGTGCCTGGAGTGAAACCGGGAATGAGCAGTTCTTC. Translated: CAWSETGNEQFF.

CDR3 DNA: TGTGCCAGTAACAGGGAGGGAGGCAATCAGCCCCAGCATTTT. Translation: CASNREGGNQPQHF. The chain links TRBV27 to TRBJ1-5, with TRBD1 as a possible D gene (6 bases). The V and J ends lost 9 bases and 2 bases respectively, with 14 bases between them. The germline CDR1 and CDR2 sequences are MNHEY and SMNVEV (reference sequence). The CDR3 has 14 amino acids.

The DNA of the CDR3 is TGTGCCAGCAGCTCCCAGGAACTCTACGAGCAGTACTTC. Its protein is CASSSQELYEQYF. J is TRBJ2-7 and V is TRBV7-6; D gene uncertain. CDR3 length: 13 amino acids. CDR1 is SGHVS and CDR2 is FNYEAQ in the germline V gene. V was pared by 4 bases and J by 3 bases, with 10 bases between.

In its sample, this clone was seen once. Other DNA sequences within the sample encode an identical CDR3. The rearrangement uses TRBV29-1 and TRBJ2-3, with D possibly TRBD2 on 6 matching bases. The V gene's germline CDR1 is SQVTM and CDR2 ANQGSEA. This CDR3 is 14 amino acids long. Trimming pared 4 bases from V and 1 base from J, leaving 12 bases between. The CDR3 reads CSVVGGMGTDTQYF. The CDR3 region has the DNA TGCAGCGTTGTCGGCGGGATGGGCACAGATACGCAGTATTTT.

V gene TRBV28 combines with J gene TRBJ2-7; D may match TRBD1 or TRBD2 (5 bases each). CDR1 is MDHEN, CDR2 SYDVKM, per germline. The CDR3 loop spans 15 amino acids. Deletions cut 4 bases from V and 2 bases from J, with 15 bases between. The CDR3 DNA reads as TGTGCCAGCAGTTCCCTGGGGACGGGGCCCTACGAGCAGTACTTC. Protein sequence: CASSSLGTGPYEQYF.

This clone was seen just once. The same CDR3 is also encoded by other DNA sequences in this sample. The genes are TRBV9 and TRBJ2-3; D tentatively fits TRBD1 or TRBD2 (6 bases each). This CDR3 has 15 residues. The V gene lost 0 bases and the J gene lost 3 bases, with 11 bases spanning the gap. Germline V gene sequence: CDR1 SGDLS, CDR2 YYNGEE. In DNA, the CDR3 is TGTGCCAGCAGCGTAGAAGGGGGGTTGACAGATACGCAGTATTTT. It encodes CASSVEGGLTDTQYF.

CDR3 loop: CASSYSRLPLTDTQYF. The CDR3 region has the DNA TGTGCCAGCAGTTACTCGAGGCTACCCCTCACAGATACGCAGTATTTT. V and J are TRBV6-6 and TRBJ2-3, with D uncertain. The CDR3 has 16 amino acids. The germline CDR1 and CDR2 sequences are MNHNY and SVGAGI (reference sequence). Trimming took 0 bases from V and 2 from J, leaving 12 bases between them.

Here the CDR3 DNA reads TGCGCCAGCAGCCAAGTGACTAGCGGGACGTTGGACCCTACGCAGTATTTT. The encoded protein is CASSQVTSGTLDPTQYF. This chain connects TRBV4-3 to TRBJ2-3, with 11 bases fitting TRBD2. CDR1 and CDR2 (germline): LGHNA, YSLEER. V was clipped by 1 base and J by 8 bases; unmatched bases: 11. The length of the CDR3 is 17 residues.

The genes are TRBV4-1 and TRBJ1-4; the D gene is possibly TRBD1 (6 bases). The V gene's germline CDR1 is MGHRA and CDR2 YSYEKL. V lost 5 bases and J lost 5, with 18 bases in between. This CDR3 has 16 amino acids. For the CDR3, the DNA is TGCGCCAGCAGCGCAAATACAGGGTTACTAAATGAAAAACTGTTTTTT. This codes for CASSANTGLLNEKLFF.

The V and J genes are TRBV6-1 and TRBJ2-1, with D hard to call. Trimming stripped 2 bases from V and 2 bases from J, with 13 bases between. In germline, CDR1 is MNHNS, CDR2 SASEGT. The CDR3 consists of 16 residues. CDR3 loop: CASSESRRKAYNEQFF. The CDR3 region has the DNA TGTGCCAGCAGTGAATCGAGGCGGAAAGCCTACAATGAGCAGTTCTTC.

The V and J genes are TRBV2 and TRBJ1-5; possibly TRBD1 for D (5 bases). The CDR3 contains 18 residues. From germline, CDR1 is SNHLY and CDR2 FYNNEI. The ends were cut back, 1 base at V and 0 bases at J, with 16 bases in the middle. The CDR3 DNA reads TGTGCCAGCAGTGAAGAACCAGGCAGGGCCTTTAGCAATCAGCCCCAGCATTTT. Encoded protein: CASSEEPGRAFSNQPQHF.

The chain's CDR3 is CASSYFIGTDYYEQYF. The DNA for the CDR3 is TGCGCCAGCAGTTATTTTATTGGGACAGACTACTACGAGCAGTACTTC. The gene calls are TRBV5-1 and TRBJ2-7, with 7 bases fitting TRBD1. Per germline, CDR1 SGHRS and CDR2 YFSETQ. This CDR3 is built from 16 residues. V dropped 5 bases and J dropped 3; count of bases not matched to a gene: 14.

The rearrangement joins TRBV9 to TRBJ2-6, with D unclear. From germline, CDR1 is SGDLS and CDR2 YYNGEE. V was pared by 0 bases and J by 4 bases, with 8 bases between. This CDR3 has 15 residues. The CDR3 DNA follows: TGTGCCAGCAGCGTAGGACGTGGGGGGGCCAACGTCCTGACTTTC. It yields the protein CASSVGRGGANVLTF. Drawing the rest from reference TRBV9 and TRBJ2-6, the complete variable domain is DSGVTQTPKHLITATGQRVTLRCSPRSGDLSVYWYQQSLDQGLQFLIQYYNGEERAKGNILERFSAQQFPDLHSELNLSSLELGDSALYFCASSVGRGGANVLTFGAGSRLTVL.

This chain joins TRBV2 and TRBJ2-7, with D unresolved. V was shortened by 7 bases and J by 2 bases, with 12 bases between the two germline ends. The CDR3 runs 13 residues. Germline CDR1 and CDR2: SNHLY and FYNNEI. CDR3 nucleotides: TGTGCCAGCAACCCCAGCAGCACCTACGAGCAGTACTTC. Amino acids: CASNPSSTYEQYF.

This chain joins TRBV6-6 and TRBJ2-3; 7 positions agree with TRBD1. The V and J ends lost 6 bases and 3 bases, in that order; junction bases with no gene match: 12. CDR1 and CDR2 from the germline V gene are MNHNY and SVGAGI (reference sequence). This CDR3 region has 16 residues. CDR3 sequence (DNA): TGTGCCAGCAGCCCAGACAGGGCAGTGTCGACAGATACGCAGTATTTT. Translating it yields CASSPDRAVSTDTQYF.

The chain employs TRBV7-8 and TRBJ2-3; 9 bases are a match to TRBD2. Trimming cost V 1 base and J 6 bases; bases outside gene matches: 5. The CDR3 has 15 residues. From germline, CDR1 is SGHVS and CDR2 FQNEAQ. This CDR3 reads CASSLEAGGSDTQYF. DNA for the CDR3: TGTGCCAGCAGCTTAGAGGCGGGGGGGAGCGATACGCAGTATTTT.

The V and J genes are TRBV5-1 and TRBJ2-3, with D possibly TRBD1 on 5 matching bases. CDR3 length: 15 amino acids. The V end was cut by 0 bases, the J end by 1 base, with 9 bases between. CDR1 and CDR2 from the germline V gene are SGHRS and YFSETQ. CDR3 in DNA: TGCGCCAGCAGCTTGGTCGCGACAGGCACAGATACGCAGTATTTT. Translated, it gives CASSLVATGTDTQYF.

Note on this clone: The identical CDR3 is also encoded by other nucleotide sequences in the sample. V and J are TRBV7-9 and TRBJ2-3; D gene uncertain. Germline CDR1 reads SEHNR; CDR2 reads FQNEAQ (reference sequence). There are 13 residues in the CDR3. V lost 4 bases and J lost 6, with 11 bases in between. The CDR3 here is CASSSALGDTQYF. Written as DNA, the CDR3 is TGTGCCAGCAGCTCAGCCTTGGGTGATACGCAGTATTTT.